The clone carrying this TCR beta chain came up a few times. Its antigen remains unidentified. Sequenced material consisted of expressed TCRB transcripts (all of the isolated RNA was reverse transcribed). Assay used: immunoSEQ multiplex PCR; TCRdb lists only in-frame clones, some missing. The sample carries around 430,000 clones, approximately 30% recorded once. This entry belongs to a study of beta chain features in type 1 diabetes. Germline V gives CDR1 SGDLS, CDR2 YYNGEE. The CDR3 covers 16 residues. V lost 0 bases, J lost 2 bases, and 6 bases stayed unmatched. CD45RO/CCR7/CD25/CD127/CD95/CD27 sorting isolated CD4+ naive, central memory, regulatory and stem cell-like memory cells. The study's findings and limits: Shorter templates might be favored by PCR, equally in patients and controls. Patients with type 1 diabetes showed fewer VDJ junction insertions and more deletions.

Specimen: naive CD4+ T cells from blood. The chain joins TRBV9 to TRBJ2-5, with 8 bases identical to TRBD2. The clonotype was recovered from a man between 18 and 35 years old in good health. DNA for the CDR3: TGTGCCAGCAGCGTAGACTTGCCTAGCGGGCAAGAGACCCAGTACTTC. Protein sequence: CASSVDLPSGQETQYF.